One and the same sample provided the 15 T cell receptor beta chains below, sequenced in a study of blood T cell repertoires in COVID-19. Profiled with immunoSEQ multiplex PCR; TCRdb holds only in-frame clones, not every one. Of 150,000 to 200,000 clones detected, 81% appear once; the ten largest clones hold 10% to 15%. The specimen was peripheral blood. The receptor source for this set is an elderly woman with COVID-19, enrolled during active disease.

A note on this clone: Its ends do not fully match the called genes, so a read error is possible. The chain employs TRBV7-2 and TRBJ2-5; the D gene is possibly TRBD1 (6 bases). Germline CDR1 is SGHTA and CDR2 is FQGNSA. The CDR3 length is 13 residues. Here the CDR3 reads CASSLQGWESQYF. CDR3 in DNA: TGTGCCAGCAGCCTACAGGGTTGGGAGAGCCAGTACTTC.

CDR3 sequence reads: CASSILGAQLYF. The CDR3 DNA is TGTGCCAGTAGTATCCTCGGAGCCCAGCTGTACTTC. The chain recombines TRBV19 with TRBJ2-4; the D is unclear. V lost 3 bases and J 15 bases, leaving 15 bases between the germline ends. Germline V gene sequence: CDR1 LNHDA, CDR2 SQIVND (reference sequence). The length of the CDR3 is 12 residues.

The V gene is TRBV4-2, the J gene TRBJ2-7, with TRBD2 matching 14 bases. Trimming took 4 bases from V and 7 from J; bases not matched to a gene: 3. This CDR3 has 14 residues. Germline-derived CDR1 and CDR2 are LGHNA and YNFKEQ. The CDR3 DNA reads TGTGCCAGCAGCCCGGGACTAGCGGGAGTTGAGCAGTACTTC. This sequence encodes CASSPGLAGVEQYF.

V gene TRBV2 combines with J gene TRBJ1-2, with D possibly matching TRBD1 (5 bases). Germline loops: CDR1 SNHLY, CDR2 FYNNEI. The ends were cut back, 6 bases at V and 0 bases at J, with 8 bases in the middle. The CDR3 is 13 amino acids. This CDR3 is CASSRQSNYGYTF. The CDR3 DNA sequence: TGTGCCAGCAGCAGACAGTCTAACTATGGCTACACCTTC.

The V gene is TRBV28, the J gene TRBJ2-1; 7 positions agree with TRBD1. Trimming removed 6 bases from V and 4 bases from J; junction bases left unmatched: 6. The CDR3 totals 14 residues. Germline assignment: CDR1 MDHEN and CDR2 SYDVKM. The CDR3: CASRRDRAYNEQFF. The DNA of the CDR3 is TGTGCCAGCAGACGGGACAGAGCTTACAATGAGCAGTTCTTC.

The rearrangement joins TRBV19 to TRBJ2-2; TRBD2 matches at 7 bases. The germline CDR1 and CDR2 sequences are LNHDA and SQIVND (reference sequence). J was trimmed by 5 bases and V by 7 bases; bases with no gene match: 10. The CDR3 covers 15 residues. Written as DNA, the CDR3 is TGTGCCAGTACCCGGAGCGGGACTGGGACCGGGGAGCTGTTTTTT. This sequence encodes CASTRSGTGTGELFF.

The chain joins TRBV10-1 to TRBJ2-7; 11 bases agree with TRBD2. The J segment lost 0 bases and the V segment lost 6 bases, leaving 7 bases of the junction unmatched. Germline CDR1 and CDR2: WNHNN and SYGVQD (reference sequence). This CDR3 is built from 16 residues. This chain's CDR3 is CASRPSGGSSSYEQYF. The CDR3 nucleotides are TGCGCCAGCAGGCCTAGCGGGGGGTCGAGCTCCTACGAGCAGTACTTC.

The chain joins TRBV9 to TRBJ2-1; TRBD2 agrees at 12 bases. Germline trimming cut 4 bases from V and 11 bases from J; bases unmatched to any gene: 13. CDR1 is SGDLS, CDR2 YYNGEE, per germline. The CDR3 consists of 16 residues. DNA of the CDR3: TGTGCCAGCAGCCCAGGGGATGAACTAGCGGGGGGTAAGCAGTTCTTC. Translation: CASSPGDELAGGKQFF.

V usage is TRBV6-5 and J usage is TRBJ1-1; D call uncertain. Germline V CDR1 and CDR2: MNHEY, SVGAGI. The CDR3 covers 16 residues. Deletions cut 0 bases from V and 4 bases from J, with 15 bases between. The CDR3 nucleotides read TGTGCCAGCAGTTACTCGATTACCAGGTCCGGCACTGAAGCTTTCTTT. It specifies CASSYSITRSGTEAFF.

V usage is TRBV30 and J usage is TRBJ1-2, with D hard to call. V lost 5 bases and J lost 4, with 14 bases in between. Looked up from germline, CDR1 is GTSNPN and CDR2 is SVGIG (reference sequence). CDR3 length equals 13 residues. The CDR3 loop is CAWGLGEGYGYTF. Here the CDR3 DNA reads TGTGCCTGGGGACTAGGTGAGGGCTATGGCTACACCTTC.

CDR3 residues: CASSGHRDYHTDTQYF. CDR3 DNA: TGTGCCAGCAGCGGGCACCGGGACTACCACACAGATACGCAGTATTTT. The chain employs TRBV9 and TRBJ2-3; TRBD2 matches 7 bases. Per germline, CDR1 SGDLS and CDR2 YYNGEE. Losses at the gene ends were 3 bases for V and 2 bases for J; bases not matched to a gene: 9. CDR3 size: 16 residues.

J is TRBJ2-3 and V is TRBV5-4, with 9 bases that match TRBD2. Unmatched junction bases numbered 8, after V lost 4 bases and J lost 2 bases. Germline assignment: CDR1 SGHNT and CDR2 YYREEE (reference sequence). The CDR3 covers 16 residues. In nucleotides, the CDR3 is TGTGCCAGCAGCCCGAGACTAGCGGAGATCACAGATACGCAGTATTTT. Residues: CASSPRLAEITDTQYF.

The chain combines TRBV7-8 with TRBJ2-5, with unresolved D. This CDR3 has 16 amino acids. Germline CDR1 SGHVS, CDR2 FQNEAQ. Deletions cut 5 bases from V and 1 base from J, with 17 bases between. CDR3 nucleotide sequence: TGTGCCAGCAGCGCCGTGGTGCCTACCTCCCAAGAGACCCAGTACTTC. Its protein product is CASSAVVPTSQETQYF. The variable domain in full, with the rest retrieved from reference TRBV7-8 and TRBJ2-5, is GAGVSQSPRYKVAKRGQDVALRCDPISGHVSLFWYQQALGQGPEFLTYFQNEAQLDKSGLPSDRFFAERPEGSVSTLKIQRTQQEDSAVYLCASSAVVPTSQETQYFGPGTRLLVL.

There are a few counts of this clone. This rearrangement joins TRBV5-6 to TRBJ1-6; D unresolved. Germline CDR1 reads SGHDT; CDR2 reads YYEEEE. Trimming removed 1 base from V and 0 bases from J, with 14 bases in between. This CDR3 spans 18 amino acids. The CDR3 region has the DNA TGTGCCAGCAGCTTGCGGGGATTCTGGAGCTCCTATAATTCACCCCTCCACTTT. This translates into CASSLRGFWSSYNSPLHF.

V usage is TRBV16 and J usage is TRBJ2-1; 7 bases align to TRBD1. CDR1 KGHSY and CDR2 FQNENV come from the germline V gene. The CDR3 runs 14 residues. The J segment lost 7 bases and the V segment lost 4 bases, leaving 7 bases of the junction unmatched. The CDR3 DNA reads TGTGCCAGCAGCCCGTGGCAGGGGGTAAATGAGCAGTTCTTC. This sequence encodes CASSPWQGVNEQFF. Looking up the rest from reference TRBV16 and TRBJ2-1 gives the full variable domain: GEEVAQTPKHLVRGEGQKAKLYCAPIKGHSYVFWYQQVLKNEFKFLISFQNENVFDETGMPKERFSAKCLPNSPCSLEIQATKLEDSAVYFCASSPWQGVNEQFFGPGTRLTVL.